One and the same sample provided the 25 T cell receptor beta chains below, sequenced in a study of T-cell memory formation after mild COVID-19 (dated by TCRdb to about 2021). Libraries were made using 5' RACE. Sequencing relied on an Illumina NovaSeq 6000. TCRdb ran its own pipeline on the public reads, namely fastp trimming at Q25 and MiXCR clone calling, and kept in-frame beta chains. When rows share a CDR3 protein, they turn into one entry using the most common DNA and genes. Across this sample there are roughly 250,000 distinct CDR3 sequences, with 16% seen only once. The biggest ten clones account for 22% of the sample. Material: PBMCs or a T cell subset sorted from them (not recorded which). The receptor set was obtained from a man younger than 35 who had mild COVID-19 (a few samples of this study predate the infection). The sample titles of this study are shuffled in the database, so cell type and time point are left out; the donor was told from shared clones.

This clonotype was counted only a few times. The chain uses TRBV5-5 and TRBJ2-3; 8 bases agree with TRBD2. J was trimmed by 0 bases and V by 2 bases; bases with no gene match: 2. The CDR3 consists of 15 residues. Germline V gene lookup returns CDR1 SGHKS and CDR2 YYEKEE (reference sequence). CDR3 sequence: CASSLLADSTDTQYF. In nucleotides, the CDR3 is TGTGCCAGCAGCTTACTAGCGGATAGCACAGATACGCAGTATTTT.

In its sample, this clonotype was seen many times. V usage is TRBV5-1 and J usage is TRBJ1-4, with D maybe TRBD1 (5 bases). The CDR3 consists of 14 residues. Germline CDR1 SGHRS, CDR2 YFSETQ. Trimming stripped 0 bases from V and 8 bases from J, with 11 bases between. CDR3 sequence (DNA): TGCGCCAGCAGCTTGGCCCAGGGTGGCGAAAAACTGTTTTTT. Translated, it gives CASSLAQGGEKLFF.

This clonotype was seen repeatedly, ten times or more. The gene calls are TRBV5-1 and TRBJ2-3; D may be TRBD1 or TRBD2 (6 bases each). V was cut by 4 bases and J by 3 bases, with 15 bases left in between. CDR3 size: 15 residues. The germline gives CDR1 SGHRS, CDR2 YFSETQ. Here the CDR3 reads CASSPQGRWTDTQYF. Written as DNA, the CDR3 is TGCGCCAGCAGCCCGCAGGGGAGGTGGACAGATACGCAGTATTTT.

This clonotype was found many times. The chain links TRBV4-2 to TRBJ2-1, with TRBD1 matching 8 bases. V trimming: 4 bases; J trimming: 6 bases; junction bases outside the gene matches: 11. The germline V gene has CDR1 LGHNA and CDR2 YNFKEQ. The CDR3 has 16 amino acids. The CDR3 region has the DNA TGTGCCAGCAGCCCTCCTCGCGGCAGGGGGCGCAATGAGCAGTTCTTC. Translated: CASSPPRGRGRNEQFF.

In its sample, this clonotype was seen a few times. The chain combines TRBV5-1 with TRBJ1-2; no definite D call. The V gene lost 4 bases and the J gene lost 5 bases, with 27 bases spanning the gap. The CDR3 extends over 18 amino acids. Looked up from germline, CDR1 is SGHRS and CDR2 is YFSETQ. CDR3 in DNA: TGCGCCAGCAGCCTATTAAGCCCCGGGCCGGGGAAAATATATGGCTACACCTTC. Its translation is CASSLLSPGPGKIYGYTF. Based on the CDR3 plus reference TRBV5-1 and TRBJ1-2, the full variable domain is KAGVTQTPRYLIKTRGQQVTLSCSPISGHRSVSWYQQTPGQGLQFLFEYFSETQRNKGNFPGRFSGRQFSNSRSEMNVSTLELGDSALYLCASSLLSPGPGKIYGYTFGSGTRLTVV.

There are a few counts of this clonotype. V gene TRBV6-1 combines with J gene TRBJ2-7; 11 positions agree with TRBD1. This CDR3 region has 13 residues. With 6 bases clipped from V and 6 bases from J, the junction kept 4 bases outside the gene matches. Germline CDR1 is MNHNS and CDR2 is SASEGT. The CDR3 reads CASRQDRGLEQYF. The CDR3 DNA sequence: TGTGCCAGCAGGCAGGACAGGGGGCTCGAGCAGTACTTC.

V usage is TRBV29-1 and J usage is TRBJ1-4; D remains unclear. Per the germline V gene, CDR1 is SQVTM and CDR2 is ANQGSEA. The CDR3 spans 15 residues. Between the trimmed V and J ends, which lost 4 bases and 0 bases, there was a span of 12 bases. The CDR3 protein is CSVGSRTPTNEKLFF. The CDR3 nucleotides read TGCAGCGTTGGATCAAGGACCCCAACTAATGAAAAACTGTTTTTT.

The CDR3 DNA reads as TGCAGTGCTAGAGGGACTGCCTACAATGAGCAGTTCTTC. Translated, it gives CSARGTAYNEQFF. V is TRBV20-1 and J is TRBJ2-1; perhaps TRBD2 as D (5 bases). Trimming stripped 1 base from V and 2 bases from J, with 6 bases between. CDR1 and CDR2 (germline): DFQATT, SNEGSKA (reference sequence). This CDR3 is built from 13 residues.

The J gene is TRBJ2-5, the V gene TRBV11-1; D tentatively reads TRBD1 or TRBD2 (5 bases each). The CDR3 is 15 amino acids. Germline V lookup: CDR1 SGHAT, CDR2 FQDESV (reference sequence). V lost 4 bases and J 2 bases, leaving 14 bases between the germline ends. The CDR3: CASSYRLGRQETQYF. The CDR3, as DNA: TGTGCCAGCAGCTACAGACTGGGACGGCAAGAGACCCAGTACTTC.

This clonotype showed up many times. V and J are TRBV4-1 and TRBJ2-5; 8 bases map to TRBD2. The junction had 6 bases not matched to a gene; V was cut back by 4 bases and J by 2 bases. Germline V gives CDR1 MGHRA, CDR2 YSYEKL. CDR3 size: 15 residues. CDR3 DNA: TGCGCCAGCAGCCGCATAGCGGGGCCTCAAGAGACCCAGTACTTC. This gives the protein CASSRIAGPQETQYF.

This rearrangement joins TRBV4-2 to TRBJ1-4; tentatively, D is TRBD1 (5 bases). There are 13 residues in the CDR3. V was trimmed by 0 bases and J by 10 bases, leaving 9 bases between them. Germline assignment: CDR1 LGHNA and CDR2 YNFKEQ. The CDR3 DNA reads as TGTGCCAGCAGCCAAGATGGGGGAAGAAAACTGTTTTTT. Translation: CASSQDGGRKLFF.

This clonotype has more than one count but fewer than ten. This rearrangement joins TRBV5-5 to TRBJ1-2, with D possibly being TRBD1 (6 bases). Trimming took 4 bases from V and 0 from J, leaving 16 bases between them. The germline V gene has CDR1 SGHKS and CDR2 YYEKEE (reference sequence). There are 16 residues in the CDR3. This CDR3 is CASSPGQIQANYGYTF. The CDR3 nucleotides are TGTGCCAGCAGCCCCGGACAGATACAAGCTAACTATGGCTACACCTTC.

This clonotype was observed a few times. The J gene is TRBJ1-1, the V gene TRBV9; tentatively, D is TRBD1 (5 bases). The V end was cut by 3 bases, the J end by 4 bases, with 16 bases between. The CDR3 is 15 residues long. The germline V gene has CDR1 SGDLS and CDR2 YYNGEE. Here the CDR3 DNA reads TGTGCCAGCAGCGCCAGACAGAGTCTGAGCACTGAAGCTTTCTTT. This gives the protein CASSARQSLSTEAFF.

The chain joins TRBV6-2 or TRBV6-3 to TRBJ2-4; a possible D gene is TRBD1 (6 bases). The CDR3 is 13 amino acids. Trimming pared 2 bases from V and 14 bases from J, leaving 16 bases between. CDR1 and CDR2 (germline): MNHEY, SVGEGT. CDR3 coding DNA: TGTGCCAGCAGTTACCTCCAAGGACAGCAGAAGTACTTC. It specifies CASSYLQGQQKYF.

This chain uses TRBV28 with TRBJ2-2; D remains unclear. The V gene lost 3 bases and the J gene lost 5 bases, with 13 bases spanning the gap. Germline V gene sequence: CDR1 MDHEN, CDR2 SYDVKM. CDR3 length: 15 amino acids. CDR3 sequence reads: CASSFGSDGTGELFF. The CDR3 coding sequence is TGTGCCAGCAGTTTTGGGTCAGATGGGACCGGGGAGCTGTTTTTT.

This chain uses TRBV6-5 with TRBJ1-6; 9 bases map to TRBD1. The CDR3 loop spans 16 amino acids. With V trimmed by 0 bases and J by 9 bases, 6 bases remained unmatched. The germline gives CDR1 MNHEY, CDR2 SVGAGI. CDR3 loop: CASSYSFYRGPSPLHF. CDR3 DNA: TGTGCCAGCAGTTACTCATTCTACAGGGGGCCTTCACCCCTCCACTTT.

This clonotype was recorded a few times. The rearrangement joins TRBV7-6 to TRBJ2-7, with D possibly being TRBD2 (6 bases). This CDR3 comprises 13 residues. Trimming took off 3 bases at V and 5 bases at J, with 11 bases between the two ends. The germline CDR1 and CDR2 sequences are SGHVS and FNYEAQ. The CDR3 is CASSLGEVHEQYF. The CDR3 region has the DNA TGTGCCAGCAGCTTGGGGGAGGTCCACGAGCAGTACTTC.

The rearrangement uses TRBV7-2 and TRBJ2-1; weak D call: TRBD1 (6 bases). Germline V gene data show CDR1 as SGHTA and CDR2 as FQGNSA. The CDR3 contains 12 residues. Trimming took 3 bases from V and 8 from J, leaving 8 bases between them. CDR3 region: CASSFPGDEQFF. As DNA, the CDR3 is TGTGCCAGCAGCTTCCCAGGGGATGAGCAGTTCTTC.

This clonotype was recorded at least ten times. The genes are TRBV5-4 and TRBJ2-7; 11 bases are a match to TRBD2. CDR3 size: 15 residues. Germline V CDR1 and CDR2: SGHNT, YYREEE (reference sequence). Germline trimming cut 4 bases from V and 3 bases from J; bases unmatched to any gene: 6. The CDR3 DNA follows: TGTGCCAGCAGCGCGACCGGGACTAGCGGCTACGAGCAGTACTTC. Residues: CASSATGTSGYEQYF.

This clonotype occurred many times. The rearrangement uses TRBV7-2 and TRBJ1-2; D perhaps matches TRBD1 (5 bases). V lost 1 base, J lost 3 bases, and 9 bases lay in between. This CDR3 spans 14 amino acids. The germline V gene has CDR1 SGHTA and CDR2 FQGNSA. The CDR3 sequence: CASSLVGGDYGYTF. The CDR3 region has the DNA TGTGCCAGCAGCTTAGTCGGGGGAGACTATGGCTACACCTTC.

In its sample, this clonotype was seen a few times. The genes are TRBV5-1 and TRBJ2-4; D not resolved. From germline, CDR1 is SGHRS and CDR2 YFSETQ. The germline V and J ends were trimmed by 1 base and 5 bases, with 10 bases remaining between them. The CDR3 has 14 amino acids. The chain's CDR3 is CASSLTAPQNIQYF. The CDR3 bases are TGCGCCAGCAGCTTGACAGCGCCCCAAAACATTCAGTACTTC.

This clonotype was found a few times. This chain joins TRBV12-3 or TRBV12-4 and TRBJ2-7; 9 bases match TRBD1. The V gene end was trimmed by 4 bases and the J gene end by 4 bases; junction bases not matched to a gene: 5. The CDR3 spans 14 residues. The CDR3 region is CASSSGTGLYEQYV. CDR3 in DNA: TGTGCCAGCAGTTCCGGGACAGGGCTATACGAGCAGTACGTC.

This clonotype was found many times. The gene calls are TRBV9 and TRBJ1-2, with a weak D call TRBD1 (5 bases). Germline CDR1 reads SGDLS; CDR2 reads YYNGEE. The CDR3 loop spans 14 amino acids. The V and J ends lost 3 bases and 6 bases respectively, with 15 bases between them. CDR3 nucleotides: TGTGCCAGCAGCGGGGGCCAGGGTAAAAATGGCTACACCTTC. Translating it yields CASSGGQGKNGYTF.

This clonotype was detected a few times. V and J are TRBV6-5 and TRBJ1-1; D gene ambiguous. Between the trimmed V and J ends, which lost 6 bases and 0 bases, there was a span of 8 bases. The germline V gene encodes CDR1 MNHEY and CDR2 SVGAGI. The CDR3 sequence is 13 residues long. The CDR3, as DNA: TGTGCCAGCAGAACCCACCTGAACACTGAAGCTTTCTTT. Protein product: CASRTHLNTEAFF.

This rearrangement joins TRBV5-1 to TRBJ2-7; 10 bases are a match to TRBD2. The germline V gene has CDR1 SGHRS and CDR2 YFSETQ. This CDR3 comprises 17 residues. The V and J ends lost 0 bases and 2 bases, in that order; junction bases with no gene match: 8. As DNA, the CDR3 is TGCGCCAGCAGCTTGGCCCCGACTAGCGGGCCAGCCTACGAGCAGTACGTC. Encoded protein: CASSLAPTSGPAYEQYV.